This entry is about one T cell receptor beta chain. Method: immunoSEQ multiplex PCR; TCRdb's copy keeps in-frame clones and lacks some. The data show around 2,300 clones, with around 97% seen just once and approximately 1.5% held by the top ten. The data were taken from a study of control samples from healthy donors and cancer patients. The CDR3 spans 14 residues. From germline, CDR1 is MNHEY and CDR2 SVGAGI. Trimming cost V 0 bases and J 7 bases, with 10 bases left between them. The V gene is TRBV6-5, the J gene TRBJ2-1; the D is unclear. This clonotype was sampled from a man between 70 and 80 years old with head and neck cancer. The sample consisted of PBMCs. This CDR3 reads CASSYSFGSNEQFF. For the CDR3, the DNA is TGTGCCAGCAGTTACTCCTTCGGGTCGAATGAGCAGTTCTTC.